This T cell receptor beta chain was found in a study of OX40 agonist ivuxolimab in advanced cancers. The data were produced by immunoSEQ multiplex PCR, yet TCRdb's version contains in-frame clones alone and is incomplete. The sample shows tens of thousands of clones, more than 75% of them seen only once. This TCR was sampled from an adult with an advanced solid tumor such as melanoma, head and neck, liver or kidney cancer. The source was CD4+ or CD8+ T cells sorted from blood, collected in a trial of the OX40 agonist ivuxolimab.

DNA of the CDR3: TGCAGCGTTGACGCCACCGACTACGAGCAGTACTTC. Translation: CSVDATDYEQYF. The chain carries TRBV29-1 and TRBJ2-7; D gene unclear. CDR3 size: 12 residues. The V end was cut by 3 bases, the J end by 3 bases, with 9 bases between. Looked up from germline, CDR1 is SQVTM and CDR2 is ANQGSEA.